This TCR beta chain was sequenced during a study of blood T cell repertoires in COVID-19. Study overall: Sample material is recorded as cDNA or gDNA derived from T cells, B-cell-depleted T cells, or PBMCs.

This clone has more than one count but fewer than ten. CDR1 is MNHNS and CDR2 is SASEGT in the germline V gene. This CDR3 comprises 15 residues. V was shortened by 2 bases and J by 4 bases, with 14 bases between the two germline ends. Original processing methods: The authors estimated nucleated cell counts from reference gene primer amplification. Sequencing used immunoSEQ multiplex PCR; TCRdb keeps in-frame clones, though not all of them. The V and J calls and clone size come from that table; D and trimming were worked out from the DNA. Among tens of thousands of clones listed, about 72% were seen once. In assigning cohorts, the study relied on participant-reported clinical history.

V usage is TRBV6-1 and J usage is TRBJ1-2, with a possible D match to TRBD1 (5 bases). The TCR originated in a woman in her forties or fifties with acute COVID-19. The sequenced material came from PBMCs or T cells enriched from blood (not recorded which). The chain's CDR3 is CASSEIGQGSYGYTF. CDR3 DNA: TGTGCCAGCAGTGAAATCGGCCAGGGAAGCTATGGCTACACCTTC.